Here is one T cell receptor (beta chain) with its context. This clone was counted only a few times. The target of this receptor is not known. No base quality information exists; no much larger clone differs at one position. The data stem from a study of cytotoxic CD8 clonotypes in ibrutinib-treated CLL (dated by TCRdb to the early 2020s). About the investigation overall: The cohort was composed of ten to eleven relapsed/refractory and fewer than 16 treatment-naive patients; IGHV unmutated status was identified in 17 patients. Cryopreserved peripheral blood mononuclear cells were obtained before treatment, at response, and at either sustained remission or disease progression. Longitudinal samples were obtainable from about 30% of the 86 participants in the trial. Samples averaged roughly 280,000 productive templates and approximately 100,000 productive rearrangements. Response samples were obtained after a median of around eleven months of treatment, with a range of roughly 6 to 40 months. Every sample from remission and from progressive disease was obtained while the patients were still on ibrutinib. Responses were partial in around 25 patients and complete in 2; after median approximately 67 months follow-up, some 15 stayed in remission and some twelve progressed.

Results and caveats for the whole study, not just this receptor: Public clonotypes were rare and either shrank or stayed stable during treatment, and the rise in clonality at ibrutinib response reflected expansion of private clonotypes. Baseline clonality exceeded that of age-matched healthy donors and correlated strongly with circulating CD8+ T-cell counts. At ibrutinib response clonality went up, during sustained remission it held steady, and at progression it dropped back toward baseline. Sustained-remission and progressing patients did not have matched sampling times, and lymph node repertoires were not examined.

Roughly 2 micrograms of genomic DNA were extracted from cryopreserved PBMCs for TCR beta library preparation. High-throughput TCR beta sequencing was performed on longitudinal blood samples from CLL patients receiving ibrutinib monotherapy. The patients took part in an open-label, single-center phase 2 trial of ibrutinib monotherapy. At the junction V is shortened by 3 bases and J by 4 bases, with 15 bases in between. The germline V gene (reference sequence) gives CDR1 as LNHDA and CDR2 as SQIVND. There are 16 amino acids in the CDR3, from cysteine to phenylalanine inclusive. The read is trimmed to its CDR3 DNA, 48 bases read in frame from base 1. On a MiSeq, deep resolution sequencing aimed for a depth between 1 in 1 million and 1 in 200,000 T cells, with each clonotype covered 10x on average. The immunoSEQ hsTCRB Kit was used to generate TCR beta libraries. The study's processing was this. Data were analyzed with ImmunoSEQ Data Assistant and ImmunoSEQ Analyzer, with V, D and J genes assigned per IMGT definitions. Clonality, with values ranging from 0 to 1, was calculated as one minus the normalized Shannon entropy of productive rearrangement frequencies. Public clonotype analysis was restricted to overrepresented clonotypes comprising at least 0.05% of each patient's repertoire. Thirteen age-matched healthy donor repertoires from immuneACCESS were used as controls for clonality. The immuneACCESS repertoire file appears here via TCRdb, limited to in-frame rearrangements. These files lack a portion of the clones; in checked studies, under half of the deficit traces to unresolved V genes, and the cause of the others is not known. V, J and clone size are taken as reported in that table, and D and trimming were inferred from the DNA itself. In all, the sample holds over 130,000 clones, and 75% to 85% of those were seen once. Of the sample, about 7.6% falls within the top ten clones.

Source: PBMCs, taken after 36 months of ibrutinib treatment. Recombination joined TRBV19 with TRBJ1-4; the D gene is possibly TRBD1, with 6 bases matching. The sequence was collected from a human donor with chronic lymphocytic leukemia. In nucleotide form, the sequence is TGTGCCAGTAGTATCAACCCAGGGGCCTTTAATGAAAAACTGTTTTTT. Translated, it gives CASSINPGAFNEKLFF.